This T cell receptor beta chain was obtained from a study of beta chain features in type 1 diabetes. All of the sorted populations showed purity greater than 98%. Trimming removed 2 bases from V and 4 bases from J; junction bases left unmatched: 5. The CDR3 runs 15 residues. Germline V gene lookup returns CDR1 SEHNR and CDR2 FQNEAQ (reference sequence). The isolated RNA, all of it, was reverse transcribed, so expressed TCRB transcripts were what got sequenced. TCRdb keeps only in-frame clones here, not all; method: immunoSEQ multiplex PCR. The sample holds fewer than 550,000 clones, roughly an eighth seen once.

The source is a woman under 30 in good health. The rearrangement links TRBV7-9 to TRBJ1-2; TRBD1 matches at 9 bases. Sequenced input: naive CD4+ T cells from blood. The CDR3 nucleotides are TGTGCCAGCAGCTTATGGGACAGGGAGATCTATGGCTACACCTTC. Its translation is CASSLWDREIYGYTF.